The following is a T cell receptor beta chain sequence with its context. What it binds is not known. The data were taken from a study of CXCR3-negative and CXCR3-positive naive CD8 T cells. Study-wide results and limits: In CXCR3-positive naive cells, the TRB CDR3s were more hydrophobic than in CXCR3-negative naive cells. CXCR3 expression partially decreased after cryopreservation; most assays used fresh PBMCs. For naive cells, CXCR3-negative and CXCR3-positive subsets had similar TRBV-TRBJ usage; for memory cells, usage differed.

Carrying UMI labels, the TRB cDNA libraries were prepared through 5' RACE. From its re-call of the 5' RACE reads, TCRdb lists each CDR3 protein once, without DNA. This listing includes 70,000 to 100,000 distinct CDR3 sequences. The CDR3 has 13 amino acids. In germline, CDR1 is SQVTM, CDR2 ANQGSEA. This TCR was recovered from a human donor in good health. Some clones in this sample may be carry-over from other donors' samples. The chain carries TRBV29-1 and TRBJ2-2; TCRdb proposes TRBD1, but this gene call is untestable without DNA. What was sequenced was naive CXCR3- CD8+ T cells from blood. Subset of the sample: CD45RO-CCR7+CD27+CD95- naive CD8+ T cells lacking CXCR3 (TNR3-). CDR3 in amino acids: CSAHGADTGELFF.